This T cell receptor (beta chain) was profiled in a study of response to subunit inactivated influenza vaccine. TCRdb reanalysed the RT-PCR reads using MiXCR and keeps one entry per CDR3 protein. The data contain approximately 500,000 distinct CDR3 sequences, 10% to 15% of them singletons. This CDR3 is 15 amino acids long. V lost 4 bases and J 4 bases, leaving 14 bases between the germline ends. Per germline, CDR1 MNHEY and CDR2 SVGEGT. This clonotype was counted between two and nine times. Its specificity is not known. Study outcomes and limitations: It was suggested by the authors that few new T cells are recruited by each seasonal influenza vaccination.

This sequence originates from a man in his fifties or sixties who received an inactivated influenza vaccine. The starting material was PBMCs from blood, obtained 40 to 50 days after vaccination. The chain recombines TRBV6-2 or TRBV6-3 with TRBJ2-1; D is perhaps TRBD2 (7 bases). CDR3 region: CASSSTGGLYNEQFF. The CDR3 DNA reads TGTGCCAGCAGTTCCACGGGGGGCCTTTACAATGAGCAGTTCTTC.